The 8 T cell receptor beta chains listed next were all sequenced from one sample in a study of cytomegalovirus exposure and HLA in healthy donors. The primer mix had 60 Vbeta and 13 Jbeta primers. Assay: immunoSEQ multiplex PCR; the TCRdb copy retains only in-frame clones and omits some. This repertoire shows fewer than 250,000 clones, roughly 77% found once; its top ten account for approximately 0.36%. Sample: PBMCs. The receptors originated from a male donor in good health and CMV-seropositive.

The table lists this clone with a few counts. The V and J genes are TRBV28 and TRBJ1-5; a weak D match, TRBD1 (6 bases). V was cut by 3 bases and J by 7 bases, with 13 bases left in between. The V gene's germline CDR1 is MDHEN and CDR2 SYDVKM. The length of the CDR3 is 14 residues. CDR3 protein: CASSFGQKAQPQHF. CDR3 coding DNA: TGTGCCAGCAGTTTCGGACAGAAGGCACAGCCCCAGCATTTT.

The chain has TRBV9 and TRBJ1-2, with TRBD1 identical over 10 bases. Per the germline V gene, CDR1 is SGDLS and CDR2 is YYNGEE. J was trimmed by 8 bases and V by 0 bases; bases with no gene match: 10. This CDR3 region has 16 residues. The CDR3 DNA is TGTGCCAGCAGCGTAGGACCCGGACAGGGGGGTCGGGGCTACACCTTC. Translation gives CASSVGPGQGGRGYTF. The entire variable domain, with the rest obtained from reference TRBV9 and TRBJ1-2, is as follows: DSGVTQTPKHLITATGQRVTLRCSPRSGDLSVYWYQQSLDQGLQFLIQYYNGEERAKGNILERFSAQQFPDLHSELNLSSLELGDSALYFCASSVGPGQGGRGYTFGSGTRLTVV.

This clone has a single count. V and J are TRBV28 and TRBJ1-4; 10 bases align to TRBD1. The CDR3 contains 15 residues. Trimming took 4 bases from V and 8 from J; bases not matched to a gene: 7. In germline, CDR1 is MDHEN, CDR2 SYDVKM. The CDR3: CASSSPGQGGEKLFF. CDR3 DNA: TGTGCCAGCAGTTCGCCCGGACAGGGGGGCGAAAAACTGTTTTTT.

The chain links TRBV4-2 to TRBJ1-6; TRBD1 matches 7 bases. The CDR3 extends over 15 amino acids. CDR1 LGHNA and CDR2 YNFKEQ come from the germline V gene. The V segment lost 2 bases and the J segment 11 bases; nucleotides outside the gene matches: 9. CDR3 bases: TGTGCCAGCAGCCAACCCCAGGGGGGTTTCACACCCCTCCACTTT. Its translation is CASSQPQGGFTPLHF.

The V and J genes are TRBV7-3 and TRBJ1-2; D call uncertain. The V and J ends lost 5 bases and 2 bases respectively, with 12 bases between them. Germline V gene data show CDR1 as SGHTA and CDR2 as FQGTGA. The CDR3 has 14 amino acids. The CDR3 DNA is TGTGCCAGCAGCCCAGCGGCCCAAAACTATGGCTACACCTTC. Translated, it gives CASSPAAQNYGYTF.

This chain uses TRBV18 with TRBJ2-5, with 8 bases matching TRBD2. Trimming at V came to 3 bases and at J to 5 bases, leaving 8 bases not matched to a gene. The CDR3 spans 15 residues. CDR1 KGHSH and CDR2 LQKENI come from the germline V gene. CDR3 coding DNA: TGTGCCAGCTCACCTACCGGGACTAGTATCGAGACCCAGTACTTC. Encoded protein: CASSPTGTSIETQYF.

The chain joins TRBV5-1 to TRBJ2-3, with D hard to call. The CDR3 length is 13 residues. Germline V lookup: CDR1 SGHRS, CDR2 YFSETQ. The V end was cut by 4 bases, the J end by 4 bases, with 10 bases between. The chain's CDR3 is CASSPLLADTQYF. The CDR3, as DNA: TGCGCCAGCAGCCCCCTCCTAGCAGATACGCAGTATTTT.

The chain uses TRBV7-7 and TRBJ2-2; 9 bases map to TRBD1. CDR1 and CDR2 from the germline V gene are SSHAT and FNYEAQ (reference sequence). Losses at the gene ends were 5 bases for V and 0 bases for J; bases not matched to a gene: 10. This CDR3 region has 18 residues. Here the CDR3 reads CASSGRDRDIPNTGELFF. The CDR3 region has the DNA TGTGCCAGCAGCGGCCGGGACAGGGACATCCCGAACACCGGGGAGCTGTTTTTT.